Presented here are 17 T cell receptor beta chains from one specimen sequenced in a study of blood T cell repertoires in COVID-19. The table came from immunoSEQ multiplex PCR; TCRdb's copy has only in-frame clones and leaves some out. In the table there are 55,000 to 70,000 clones, roughly 80% of which are singletons. Sequencing was done on a sample of peripheral blood. The receptor source for this set is a man in his sixties with acute or convalescent COVID-19.

This sequence joins TRBV2 and TRBJ2-7; 8 bases fit TRBD1. The germline gives CDR1 SNHLY, CDR2 FYNNEI. Trimming took 6 bases from V and 2 from J; bases not matched to a gene: 9. This CDR3 is built from 15 residues. Here the CDR3 reads CASRGTGGRAYEQYF. CDR3 nucleotides: TGTGCCAGCAGGGGAACAGGGGGAAGGGCCTACGAGCAGTACTTC.

This chain joins TRBV25-1 and TRBJ1-2, with D unresolved. The CDR3 runs 12 residues. Germline CDR1 and CDR2: MGHDK and SYGVNS. V was trimmed by 10 bases and J by 5 bases, leaving 14 bases between them. The CDR3 sequence is CATSRVPYGYTF. The CDR3 DNA follows: TGTGCCACATCCCGGGTCCCTTATGGCTACACCTTC.

As for this clone: A much larger clone sits a single nucleotide away, making a read error possible. The CDR3, as DNA: TGTGCCAGCAGCTTACACATGAACACTGAAGCTTTCTTT. This encodes CASSLHMNTEAFF. The genes are TRBV7-2 and TRBJ1-1; D is undetermined. V lost 2 bases to trimming and J lost 0 bases, with 4 bases between them. Germline-derived CDR1 and CDR2 are SGHTA and FQGNSA. The CDR3 has 13 residues.

J is TRBJ1-2 and V is TRBV6-5, with D hard to call. Trimming removed 0 bases from V and 2 bases from J, with 13 bases in between. CDR1 is MNHEY, CDR2 SVGAGI, per germline. The CDR3 is 16 residues long. The CDR3 sequence is CASSYSRLPLNYGYTF. The CDR3 DNA sequence: TGTGCCAGCAGTTACTCGAGGCTTCCTCTGAACTATGGCTACACCTTC.

This chain uses TRBV2 with TRBJ1-1; TRBD1 matches 9 bases. Per germline, CDR1 SNHLY and CDR2 FYNNEI. The CDR3 covers 14 residues. The V and J ends lost 8 bases and 4 bases, in that order; junction bases with no gene match: 8. The CDR3 loop reads CASDVQGAITEAFF. The DNA for the CDR3 is TGTGCCAGCGATGTACAGGGGGCGATCACTGAAGCTTTCTTT.

The gene calls are TRBV19 and TRBJ1-2, with D maybe TRBD1 (5 bases). V was cut by 4 bases and J by 1 base, with 10 bases left in between. The germline V gene has CDR1 LNHDA and CDR2 SQIVND (reference sequence). The CDR3 sequence is 14 residues long. DNA of the CDR3: TGTGCCAGTAGTAGGGGCGTTATTAACTATGGCTACACCTTC. It specifies CASSRGVINYGYTF.

The rearrangement joins TRBV27 to TRBJ2-3; D is ambiguous. Germline assignment: CDR1 MNHEY and CDR2 SMNVEV (reference sequence). Trimming left V 2 bases short and J 2 bases short, with 5 bases between. The CDR3 length is 13 residues. The CDR3 is CASSLRDTDTQYF. Written as DNA, the CDR3 is TGTGCCAGCAGTTTAAGAGACACAGATACGCAGTATTTT.

V and J are TRBV29-1 and TRBJ2-1; D perhaps matches TRBD2 (6 bases). This CDR3 is 13 amino acids long. Per the germline V gene, CDR1 is SQVTM and CDR2 is ANQGSEA. Trimming took off 6 bases at V and 4 bases at J, with 13 bases between the two ends. CDR3 amino acids: CSVHGTGYNEQFF. Here the CDR3 DNA reads TGCAGCGTCCACGGGACTGGGTACAATGAGCAGTTCTTC.

The chain carries TRBV2 and TRBJ1-4, with 12 positions matching TRBD1. Per the germline V gene, CDR1 is SNHLY and CDR2 is FYNNEI. This CDR3 comprises 16 residues. Trimming at V came to 10 bases and at J to 2 bases, leaving 8 bases not matched to a gene. This CDR3 reads CATRSGTGGTNEKLFF. CDR3 coding DNA: TGTGCCACTCGTTCCGGGACAGGGGGCACTAATGAAAAACTGTTTTTT.

The chain couples TRBV7-9 to TRBJ2-5; perhaps TRBD1 as D (6 bases). Between the trimmed V and J ends, which lost 1 base and 4 bases, there was a span of 10 bases. This CDR3 is 14 amino acids long. Germline CDR1 is SEHNR and CDR2 is FQNEAQ (reference sequence). The CDR3 spells CASSLDGGAETQYF. The CDR3 nucleotides read TGTGCCAGCAGCTTAGATGGGGGCGCAGAGACCCAGTACTTC.

This clone appeared once. The chain links TRBV13 to TRBJ1-4, with 7 bases matching TRBD1. Germline CDR1 and CDR2: PRHDT and FYEKMQ (reference sequence). J gave up 6 bases and V 5 bases, and 9 bases lay outside the gene matches. The CDR3 loop spans 15 amino acids. The CDR3 is CASSVTGDRDEKLFF. CDR3 DNA: TGTGCCAGCAGCGTTACAGGGGATAGAGATGAAAAACTGTTTTTT.

Many counts were recorded for this clone. The rearrangement uses TRBV15 and TRBJ2-3; 8 nucleotides line up with TRBD1. With V trimmed by 3 bases and J by 4 bases, 12 bases remained unmatched. The germline CDR1 and CDR2 sequences are LNHNV and YYDKDF (reference sequence). The CDR3 contains 17 residues. Here the CDR3 DNA reads TGTGCCACCAGCAGGCCCCCCTTACAGGGGGTGCCAGATACGCAGTATTTT. Amino acids: CATSRPPLQGVPDTQYF.

V and J are TRBV4-1 and TRBJ1-5; D remains ambiguous. Germline assignment: CDR1 MGHRA and CDR2 YSYEKL. Trimming took 4 bases from V and 4 from J, leaving 8 bases between them. The CDR3 length is 13 residues. In DNA, the CDR3 is TGCGCCAGCAGCCCGGGTCTAAATCAGCCCCAGCATTTT. The encoded protein is CASSPGLNQPQHF.

This clone occurred a few times. The chain has TRBV30 and TRBJ1-5; tentative D call: TRBD1 (6 bases). Looked up from germline, CDR1 is GTSNPN and CDR2 is SVGIG (reference sequence). CDR3 size: 13 residues. V lost 4 bases and J 3 bases, leaving 10 bases between the germline ends. The CDR3 DNA sequence: TGTGCCTGGAACGGGGGGCCCAATCAGCCCCAGCATTTT. Translated: CAWNGGPNQPQHF. The whole variable domain, filled in from reference TRBV30 and TRBJ1-5, reads SQTIHQWPATLVQPVGSPLSLECTVEGTSNPNLYWYRQAAGRGLQLLFYSVGIGQISSEVPQNLSASRPQDRQFILSSKKLLLSDSGFYLCAWNGGPNQPQHFGDGTRLSIL.

This rearrangement joins TRBV6-5 to TRBJ1-2; TRBD1 agrees at 7 bases. CDR3 size: 13 residues. The V gene end was trimmed by 6 bases and the J gene end by 8 bases; junction bases not matched to a gene: 9. CDR1 and CDR2 (germline): MNHEY, SVGAGI. CDR3 bases: TGTGCCAGCAGGACAGGGTCGGGGAAGGGCTACACCTTC. Protein sequence: CASRTGSGKGYTF.

V and J are TRBV10-3 and TRBJ2-4; D is unresolved. The CDR3 sequence is 16 residues long. Germline CDR1 ENHRY, CDR2 SYGVKD. Trimming took off 3 bases at V and 0 bases at J, with 12 bases between the two ends. CDR3 amino acids: CAISDSSSLAKNIQYF. The CDR3 nucleotides are TGTGCCATCAGTGATTCAAGTTCACTAGCCAAAAACATTCAGTACTTC.

V gene TRBV5-1 combines with J gene TRBJ2-7; D is undetermined. The CDR3 is 13 residues long. Trimming took 0 bases from V and 6 from J, leaving 10 bases between them. Germline-derived CDR1 and CDR2 are SGHRS and YFSETQ. In DNA form, the CDR3 reads TGCGCCAGCAGCTTGGGTCGAAGAGCCGAGCAGTACTTC. Its protein product is CASSLGRRAEQYF.